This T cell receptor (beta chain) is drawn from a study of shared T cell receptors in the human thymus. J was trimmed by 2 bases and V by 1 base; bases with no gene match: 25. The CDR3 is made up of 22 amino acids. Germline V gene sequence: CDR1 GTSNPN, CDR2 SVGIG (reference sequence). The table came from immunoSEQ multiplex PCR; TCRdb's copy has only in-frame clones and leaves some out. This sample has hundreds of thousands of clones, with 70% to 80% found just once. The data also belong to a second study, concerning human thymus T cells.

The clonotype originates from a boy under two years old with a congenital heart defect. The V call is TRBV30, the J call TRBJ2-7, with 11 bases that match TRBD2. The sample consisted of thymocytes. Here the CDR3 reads CAWSGWETPTSGINAPTYEQYF. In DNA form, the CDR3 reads TGTGCCTGGAGTGGGTGGGAGACACCGACTAGCGGGATTAATGCCCCCACCTACGAGCAGTACTTC.